This TCR beta chain was documented in a study of neurological immune-mediated disorders. Germline V lookup: CDR1 MGHDK, CDR2 SYGVNS. The CDR3 extends over 18 amino acids. Trimming took 0 bases from V and 3 from J; bases not matched to a gene: 11. TCRdb reprocessed the 5' RACE reads with MiXCR, giving one entry per CDR3 protein. The repertoire holds around 23,000 distinct CDR3 sequences, with around 15% as singletons. Broader study findings: Among expanded clones, no CDR3 amino acid sequences were shared across subjects, a pattern suggesting private repertoires in all groups.

This clonotype was observed at least ten times. Its matching antigen is unknown. The sequencing sample was made of PBMCs. The clonotype was recovered from a woman between 40 and 50 years old with HTLV-1-associated myelopathy (HAM/TSP). V and J are TRBV25-1 and TRBJ2-5; TRBD2 agrees at 9 bases. CDR3 sequence reads: CASSEYNYSGGVKETQYF. The CDR3 DNA sequence: TGTGCCAGCAGTGAATACAATTATAGCGGGGGAGTTAAAGAGACCCAGTACTTC.